Following are 21 T cell receptor beta chains from one sample sequenced in a study of cytomegalovirus exposure and HLA in healthy donors. The PCR made use of 60 Vbeta and 13 Jbeta primers. Using immunoSEQ multiplex PCR, the repertoire was profiled, and TCRdb retains in-frame clones only, with some absent. The sample gives about 170,000 clones, approximately 70% of which show up once; about 4.9% is in the top ten. The sample taken for sequencing was PBMCs. These receptors were obtained from a young woman in good health and CMV-seropositive.

This clone was detected only once. The CDR3 spells CASSDTQGTYNEQFF. The DNA for the CDR3 is TGTGCCAGCAGCGATACACAGGGGACCTACAATGAGCAGTTCTTC. V and J are TRBV5-6 and TRBJ2-1; 7 nucleotides line up with TRBD1. The germline V gene has CDR1 SGHDT and CDR2 YYEEEE. The length of the CDR3 is 15 residues. J was trimmed by 2 bases and V by 4 bases; bases with no gene match: 6. The full variable domain, its missing parts supplied by reference TRBV5-6 and TRBJ2-1, is DAGVTQSPTHLIKTRGQQVTLRCSPKSGHDTVSWYQQALGQGPQFIFQYYEEEERQRGNFPDRFSGHQFPNYSSELNVNALLLGDSALYLCASSDTQGTYNEQFFGPGTRLTVL.

CDR3 sequence: CASSLASVGVETF. Here the CDR3 DNA reads TGTGCCAGCAGCTTAGCGAGTGTCGGGGTAGAGACCTTC. The chain joins TRBV11-1 to TRBJ1-2; D is unresolved. This CDR3 spans 13 amino acids. V was cut by 0 bases and J by 14 bases, with 16 bases left in between. The germline V gene encodes CDR1 SGHAT and CDR2 FQDESV (reference sequence).

V and J are TRBV5-1 and TRBJ2-1, with a possible D match to TRBD2 (5 bases). V shed 3 bases and J shed 6 bases, with 16 bases lying between them. The CDR3 has 15 residues. In germline, CDR1 is SGHRS, CDR2 YFSETQ. CDR3 residues: CASSSQVGVINEQFF. As DNA, the CDR3 is TGCGCCAGCAGCTCCCAGGTCGGGGTAATCAATGAGCAGTTCTTC.

This rearrangement joins TRBV19 to TRBJ1-1, with D possibly TRBD1 on 6 matching bases. The CDR3 totals 15 residues. The V end lost 4 bases, the J end lost 4 bases, and 16 bases lay between the germline ends. Germline CDR1 is LNHDA and CDR2 is SQIVND (reference sequence). This CDR3 reads CASSTPTGKSTEAFF. The CDR3 nucleotides read TGTGCCAGTAGTACTCCTACAGGGAAGAGCACTGAAGCTTTCTTT. Variable domain in full (rest from reference TRBV19 and TRBJ1-1): DGGITQSPKYLFRKEGQNVTLSCEQNLNHDAMYWYRQDPGQGLRLIYYSQIVNDFQKGDIAEGYSVSREKKESFPLTVTSAQKNPTAFYLCASSTPTGKSTEAFFGQGTRLTVV.

J is TRBJ1-5 and V is TRBV12-5, with D tentatively TRBD1 (6 bases). Germline loops: CDR1 LGHNT, CDR2 FRNRAP. This CDR3 is 17 amino acids long. With 2 bases removed from V and 4 bases from J, the gap between germline ends came to 18 bases. CDR3 nucleotides: TGTGCTAGTGGTTTGCCTACCACCGGACAGATGAATCAGCCCCAGCATTTT. The encoded protein is CASGLPTTGQMNQPQHF.

The chain couples TRBV4-1 to TRBJ1-4, with D tentatively TRBD1 (6 bases). Trimming cost V 0 bases and J 8 bases, with 13 bases left between them. The CDR3 is 15 residues long. Germline V gives CDR1 MGHRA, CDR2 YSYEKL. The CDR3 DNA sequence: TGCGCCAGCAGCCAAGATCCAGGTCAGGGGGAAAAACTGTTTTTT. It yields the protein CASSQDPGQGEKLFF.

V is TRBV30 and J is TRBJ2-7; 11 bases align to TRBD1. Germline CDR1 GTSNPN, CDR2 SVGIG (reference sequence). The CDR3 runs to 14 residues. V dropped 2 bases and J dropped 4; count of bases not matched to a gene: 4. The CDR3 reads CAWSTGTGGYEQYF. The CDR3 coding sequence is TGTGCCTGGAGTACCGGGACAGGGGGATACGAGCAGTACTTC.

The V gene is TRBV2, the J gene TRBJ2-6; D remains ambiguous. V dropped 5 bases and J dropped 3 bases, with 23 bases sitting between them. This CDR3 comprises 19 residues. The germline V gene has CDR1 SNHLY and CDR2 FYNNEI. The CDR3 bases are TGTGCCAGCAGTCCTCCTTTTATACTATCCCCCCGTGGGGCCAACGTCCTGACTTTC. It yields the protein CASSPPFILSPRGANVLTF.

This clone turned up a few times. The chain uses TRBV6-5 and TRBJ2-7; D may be TRBD1 (6 bases). Germline assignment: CDR1 MNHEY and CDR2 SVGAGI. V was clipped by 0 bases and J by 3 bases, with 12 bases between them. The CDR3 runs to 15 residues. Here the CDR3 reads CASSYSNVRGYEQYF. DNA of the CDR3: TGTGCCAGCAGTTACTCGAATGTCAGGGGCTACGAGCAGTACTTC.

The chain couples TRBV9 to TRBJ2-2; 8 positions match TRBD2. The CDR3 is 15 residues long. In germline, CDR1 is SGDLS, CDR2 YYNGEE. The V segment lost 0 bases and the J segment 3 bases; nucleotides outside the gene matches: 1. The CDR3 sequence: CASSVAGGDTGELFF. The DNA for the CDR3 is TGTGCCAGCAGCGTAGCGGGGGGGGACACCGGGGAGCTGTTTTTT.

This chain joins TRBV19 and TRBJ2-3; perhaps TRBD2 as D (5 bases). Germline V gene data show CDR1 as LNHDA and CDR2 as SQIVND (reference sequence). Trimming took 0 bases from V and 6 from J, leaving 13 bases between them. There are 15 residues in the CDR3. Here the CDR3 DNA reads TGTGCCAGTAGTATAGAAGGCGAGGGTCCCGATACGCAGTATTTT. It specifies CASSIEGEGPDTQYF.

Note on this clone: One end of the junction does not line up with germline, which may come from a read error. The rearrangement uses TRBV30 and TRBJ1-1; D gene uncertain. The CDR3 totals 10 residues. Germline V lookup: CDR1 GTSNPN, CDR2 SVGIG (reference sequence). DNA of the CDR3: TGTGCCTGGAGTGCTGACAAGCACAAGTTT. This codes for CAWSADKHKF.

The V and J genes are TRBV11-2 and TRBJ2-5, with 10 bases aligning to TRBD2. Germline-derived CDR1 and CDR2 are SGHAT and FQNNGV. After removal of 1 base from V and 4 bases from J, the junction contained 6 bases not matched to a gene. The CDR3 contains 16 residues. The CDR3 region is CASSLGGSGGRETQYF. Written as DNA, the CDR3 is TGTGCCAGCAGCTTAGGGGGTAGCGGGGGGAGAGAGACCCAGTACTTC.

V gene TRBV6-5 combines with J gene TRBJ1-2, with 7 positions matching TRBD1. V lost 6 bases to trimming and J lost 2 bases; unmatched junction nucleotides: 6. Germline values: CDR1 MNHEY, CDR2 SVGAGI. The CDR3 extends over 14 amino acids. The CDR3 sequence is CASRGTVENYGYTF. CDR3 DNA sequence: TGTGCCAGCAGGGGGACAGTGGAGAACTATGGCTACACCTTC.

The rearrangement uses TRBV7-3 and TRBJ2-2; 7 bases align to TRBD1. The junction had 4 bases not matched to a gene; V was cut back by 6 bases and J by 0 bases. Germline CDR1 is SGHTA and CDR2 is FQGTGA. The CDR3 contains 15 residues. The CDR3 DNA reads as TGTGCCAGCAGTGGGACAGCCTCGAACACCGGGGAGCTGTTTTTT. Protein product: CASSGTASNTGELFF. The variable domain in full, completed from reference TRBV7-3 and TRBJ2-2, reads GAGVSQTPSNKVTEKGKYVELRCDPISGHTALYWYRQSLGQGPEFLIYFQGTGAADDSGLPNDRFFAVRPEGSVSTLKIQRTERGDSAVYLCASSGTASNTGELFFGEGSRLTVL.

J is TRBJ1-4 and V is TRBV28, with 9 nucleotides matching TRBD1. Per the germline V gene, CDR1 is MDHEN and CDR2 is SYDVKM. After removal of 5 bases from V and 5 bases from J, the junction contained 9 bases not matched to a gene. The CDR3 totals 16 residues. CDR3 in amino acids: CASSRTGAGWNEKLFF. CDR3 DNA sequence: TGTGCCAGCAGTAGGACAGGGGCAGGGTGGAATGAAAAACTGTTTTTT.

The chain combines TRBV7-2 with TRBJ2-7; 12 positions agree with TRBD2. Germline loops: CDR1 SGHTA, CDR2 FQGNSA. V lost 4 bases to trimming and J lost 2 bases; unmatched junction nucleotides: 3. CDR3 length: 15 amino acids. The CDR3 DNA is TGTGCCAGCAGCTCACGACTAGCGGGGGCCTACGAGCAGTACTTC. It specifies CASSSRLAGAYEQYF.

This chain uses TRBV19 with TRBJ1-4, with no clear D. CDR1 and CDR2 (germline): LNHDA, SQIVND (reference sequence). The germline V and J ends were trimmed by 3 bases and 0 bases, with 5 bases remaining between them. The CDR3 spans 14 residues. As DNA, the CDR3 is TGTGCCAGTAGTATTTTAACAACTAATGAAAAACTGTTTTTT. Amino acid sequence: CASSILTTNEKLFF.

CDR3 amino acids: CASSPSPGQVYNEQFF. CDR3 nucleotide sequence: TGTGCCAGCAGTCCCTCGCCGGGACAGGTCTACAATGAGCAGTTCTTC. This chain uses TRBV2 with TRBJ2-1; 8 bases match TRBD1. The germline V gene has CDR1 SNHLY and CDR2 FYNNEI. The CDR3 contains 16 residues. J gave up 3 bases and V 5 bases, and 9 bases lay outside the gene matches.

This clone showed up just once. The V call is TRBV5-1, the J call TRBJ1-4; a possible D gene is TRBD1 (5 bases). V gave up 5 bases and J gave up 5 bases, with 13 bases separating them. The germline CDR1 and CDR2 sequences are SGHRS and YFSETQ. The CDR3 sequence is 14 residues long. The CDR3 spells CASRTDSQNEKLFF. In nucleotides, the CDR3 is TGCGCCAGCAGGACCGACAGTCAGAATGAAAAACTGTTTTTT.

V is TRBV5-5 and J is TRBJ1-6; 7 nucleotides match TRBD1. The germline CDR1 and CDR2 sequences are SGHKS and YYEKEE (reference sequence). The CDR3 runs to 17 residues. Losses at the gene ends were 4 bases for V and 0 bases for J; bases not matched to a gene: 7. CDR3 amino acids: CASSLEDRSSYNSPLHF. CDR3 DNA: TGTGCCAGCAGCCTGGAGGACAGGAGCTCCTATAATTCACCCCTCCACTTT.